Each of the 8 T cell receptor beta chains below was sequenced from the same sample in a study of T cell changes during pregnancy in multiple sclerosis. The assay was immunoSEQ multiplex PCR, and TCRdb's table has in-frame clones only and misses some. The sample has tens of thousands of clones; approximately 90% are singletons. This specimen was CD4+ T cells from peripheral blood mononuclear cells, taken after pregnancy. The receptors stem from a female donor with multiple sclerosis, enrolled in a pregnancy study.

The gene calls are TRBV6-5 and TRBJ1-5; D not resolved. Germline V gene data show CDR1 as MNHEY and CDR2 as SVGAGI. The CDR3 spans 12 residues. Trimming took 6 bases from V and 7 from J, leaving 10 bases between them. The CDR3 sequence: CASRKGSQPQHF. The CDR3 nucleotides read TGTGCCAGCAGGAAAGGGAGCCAGCCCCAGCATTTT.

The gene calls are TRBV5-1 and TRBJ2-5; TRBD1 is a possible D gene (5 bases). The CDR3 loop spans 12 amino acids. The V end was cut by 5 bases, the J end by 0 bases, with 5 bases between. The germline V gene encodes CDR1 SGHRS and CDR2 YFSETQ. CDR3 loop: CASRDNQETQYF. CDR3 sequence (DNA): TGCGCCAGCAGGGACAACCAAGAGACCCAGTACTTC.

CDR3 residues: CAWSRGSGNTIYF. In DNA, the CDR3 is TGTGCCTGGAGTAGGGGCTCTGGAAACACCATATATTTT. J is TRBJ1-3 and V is TRBV30; possibly TRBD1 for D (5 bases). The CDR3 runs 13 residues. Germline lookup yields CDR1 GTSNPN and CDR2 SVGIG (reference sequence). V was shortened by 2 bases and J by 0 bases, with 5 bases between the two germline ends.

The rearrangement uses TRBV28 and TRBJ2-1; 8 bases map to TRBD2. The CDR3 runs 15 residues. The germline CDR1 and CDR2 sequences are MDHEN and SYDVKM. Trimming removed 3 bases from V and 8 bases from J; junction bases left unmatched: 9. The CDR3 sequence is CASSFPSGSGDEQFF. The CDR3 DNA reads TGTGCCAGCAGTTTCCCGAGCGGGAGCGGAGATGAGCAGTTCTTC.

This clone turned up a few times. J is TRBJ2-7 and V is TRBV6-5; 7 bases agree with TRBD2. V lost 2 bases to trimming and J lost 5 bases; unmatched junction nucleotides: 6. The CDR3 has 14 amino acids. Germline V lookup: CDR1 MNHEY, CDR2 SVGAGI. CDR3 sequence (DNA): TGTGCCAGCAGTTACCCCGGACTAGTTAACGAGCAGTACTTC. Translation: CASSYPGLVNEQYF.

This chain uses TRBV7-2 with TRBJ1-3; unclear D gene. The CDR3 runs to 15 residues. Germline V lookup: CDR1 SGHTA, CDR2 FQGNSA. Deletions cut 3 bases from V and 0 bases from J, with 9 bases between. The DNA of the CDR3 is TGTGCCAGCAGCTTTAGCCCGAGCTCTGGAAACACCATATATTTT. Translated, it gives CASSFSPSSGNTIYF.

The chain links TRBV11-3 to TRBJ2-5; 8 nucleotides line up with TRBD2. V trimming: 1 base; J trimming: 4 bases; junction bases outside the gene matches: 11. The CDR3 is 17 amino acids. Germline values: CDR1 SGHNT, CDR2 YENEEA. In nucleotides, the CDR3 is TGTGCCAGCAGCTTAGGGGGCTGGCGGGAGGAAGGAGAGACCCAGTACTTC. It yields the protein CASSLGGWREEGETQYF.

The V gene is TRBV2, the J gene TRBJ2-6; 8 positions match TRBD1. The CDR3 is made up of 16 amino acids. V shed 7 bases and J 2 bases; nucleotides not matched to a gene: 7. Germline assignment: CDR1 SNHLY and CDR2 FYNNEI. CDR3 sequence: CASIPQGAAGANVLTF. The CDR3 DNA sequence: TGTGCCAGCATCCCCCAGGGGGCGGCTGGGGCCAACGTCCTGACTTTC.